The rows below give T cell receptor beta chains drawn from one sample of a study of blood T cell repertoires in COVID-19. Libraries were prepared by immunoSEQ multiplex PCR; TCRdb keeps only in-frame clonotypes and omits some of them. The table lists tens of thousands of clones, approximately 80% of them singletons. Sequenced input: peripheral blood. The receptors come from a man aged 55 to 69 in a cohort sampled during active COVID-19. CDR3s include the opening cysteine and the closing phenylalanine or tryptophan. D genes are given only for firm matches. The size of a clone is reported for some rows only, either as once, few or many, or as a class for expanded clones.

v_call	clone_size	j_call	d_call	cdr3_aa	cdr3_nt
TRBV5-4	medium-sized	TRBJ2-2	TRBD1	CASMDRGDTGELFF	TGTGCCAGCATGGACAGGGGCGACACCGGGGAGCTGTTTTTT
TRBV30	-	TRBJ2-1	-	CAWREVNEQFF	TGTGCCTGGAGGGAGGTAAATGAGCAGTTCTTC
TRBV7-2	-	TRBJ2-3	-	CASSLATRGADTQYF	TGTGCCAGCAGCCTAGCGACTAGAGGCGCAGATACGCAGTATTTT
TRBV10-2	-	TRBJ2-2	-	CASGHNTGELFF	TGCGCCAGCGGGCATAACACCGGGGAGCTGTTTTTT
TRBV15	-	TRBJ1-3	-	CATKTPGSGNTIYF	TGTGCCACCAAAACACCAGGCTCTGGAAACACCATATATTTT
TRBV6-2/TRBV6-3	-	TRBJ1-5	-	CASSYSMSNQPQHF	TGTGCCAGCAGTTACAGCATGAGCAATCAGCCCCAGCATTTT
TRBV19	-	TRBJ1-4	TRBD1	CASSIDRVEEKLFF	TGTGCCAGTAGTATCGACAGGGTGGAGGAAAAACTGTTTTTT
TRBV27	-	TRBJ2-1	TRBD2	CASSLAGVIAGVHEQFF	TGTGCCAGCAGTTTGGCTGGTGTGATAGCGGGAGTCCATGAGCAGTTCTTC
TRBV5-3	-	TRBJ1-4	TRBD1	CARGTGTGDEKLFF	TGTGCCAGGGGGACCGGGACAGGGGATGAAAAACTGTTTTTT
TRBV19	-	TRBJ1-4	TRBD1	CARPGQATNEKLFF	TGTGCCAGACCGGGACAGGCAACTAATGAAAAACTGTTTTTT
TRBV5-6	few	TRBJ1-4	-	CASSLSGGGEKLFF	TGTGCCAGCAGCTTGTCTGGGGGCGGTGAAAAACTGTTTTTT
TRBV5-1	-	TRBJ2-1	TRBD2	CASSPSLMTSGNEQFF	TGCGCCAGCAGCCCGAGCCTCATGACTAGCGGGAATGAGCAGTTCTTC
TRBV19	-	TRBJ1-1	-	CASSIVSGVPSTEAFF	TGTGCCAGTAGTATAGTATCGGGGGTCCCGAGCACTGAAGCTTTCTTT
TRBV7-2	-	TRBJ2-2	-	CASSFGGPELFF	TGTGCCAGCAGCTTTGGCGGCCCTGAGCTGTTTTTT
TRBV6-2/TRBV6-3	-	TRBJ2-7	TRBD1	CASSLTGEREQYF	TGTGCCAGCAGTCTCACAGGGGAGAGGGAGCAGTACTTC
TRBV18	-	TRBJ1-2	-	CASSPVGDYGYTF	TGTGCCAGCTCACCCGTCGGGGACTATGGCTACACCTTC
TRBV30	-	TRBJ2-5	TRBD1	CAWTSAGGAGKTQYF	TGTGCCTGGACCTCAGCAGGGGGCGCCGGAAAGACCCAGTACTTC
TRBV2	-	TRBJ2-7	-	CASSDYGRVDEQYF	TGTGCCAGCAGTGACTATGGCAGGGTGGACGAGCAGTACTTC
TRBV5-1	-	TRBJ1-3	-	CASSLASSGNTIYF	TGCGCCAGCAGCTTGGCTTCGTCTGGAAACACCATATATTTT
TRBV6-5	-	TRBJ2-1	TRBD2	CASLAGWSYNEQFF	TGTGCCAGCCTAGCGGGATGGTCCTACAATGAGCAGTTCTTC
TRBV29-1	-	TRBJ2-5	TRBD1	CSVSGQGSPTQYF	TGCAGCGTGTCGGGACAGGGAAGTCCGACCCAGTACTTC
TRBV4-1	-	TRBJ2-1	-	CASSHEIQRNEQFF	TGCGCCAGCAGCCATGAAATACAGCGGAATGAGCAGTTCTTC
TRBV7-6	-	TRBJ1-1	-	CASTPTGGLGTEAFF	TGTGCCAGCACCCCCACCGGGGGGTTAGGCACTGAAGCTTTCTTT
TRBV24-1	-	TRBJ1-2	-	CATSDAGTPYGYTF	TGTGCCACCAGTGATGCCGGGACACCTTATGGCTACACCTTC
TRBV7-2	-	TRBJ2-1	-	CASSLREYNEQFF	TGTGCCAGCAGCTTGCGTGAGTACAATGAGCAGTTCTTC